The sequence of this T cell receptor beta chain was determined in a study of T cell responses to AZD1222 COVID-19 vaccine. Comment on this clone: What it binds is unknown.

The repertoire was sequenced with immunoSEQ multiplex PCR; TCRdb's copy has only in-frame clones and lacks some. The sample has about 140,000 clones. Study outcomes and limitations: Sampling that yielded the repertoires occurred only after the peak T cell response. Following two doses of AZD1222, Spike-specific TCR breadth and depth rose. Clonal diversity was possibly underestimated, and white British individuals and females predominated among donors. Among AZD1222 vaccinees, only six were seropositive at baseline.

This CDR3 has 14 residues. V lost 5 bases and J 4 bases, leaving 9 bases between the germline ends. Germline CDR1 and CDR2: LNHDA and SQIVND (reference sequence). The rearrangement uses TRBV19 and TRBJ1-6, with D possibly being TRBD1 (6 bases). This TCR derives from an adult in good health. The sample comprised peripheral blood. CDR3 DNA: TGTGCCAGTAGTTCTACAGGGTATAATTCACCCCTCCACTTT. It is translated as CASSSTGYNSPLHF.